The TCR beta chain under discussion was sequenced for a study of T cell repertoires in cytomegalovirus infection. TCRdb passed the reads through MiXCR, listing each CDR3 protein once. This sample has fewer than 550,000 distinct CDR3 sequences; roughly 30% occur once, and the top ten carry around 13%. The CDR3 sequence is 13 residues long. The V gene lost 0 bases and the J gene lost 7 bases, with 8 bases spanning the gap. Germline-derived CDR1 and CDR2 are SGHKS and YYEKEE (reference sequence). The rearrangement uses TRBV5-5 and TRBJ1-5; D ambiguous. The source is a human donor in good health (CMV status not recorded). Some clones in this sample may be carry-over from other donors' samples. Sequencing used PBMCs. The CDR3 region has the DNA TGTGCCAGCAGCTTGGTTGGGTTCCAGCCCCAGCATTTT. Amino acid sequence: CASSLVGFQPQHF.